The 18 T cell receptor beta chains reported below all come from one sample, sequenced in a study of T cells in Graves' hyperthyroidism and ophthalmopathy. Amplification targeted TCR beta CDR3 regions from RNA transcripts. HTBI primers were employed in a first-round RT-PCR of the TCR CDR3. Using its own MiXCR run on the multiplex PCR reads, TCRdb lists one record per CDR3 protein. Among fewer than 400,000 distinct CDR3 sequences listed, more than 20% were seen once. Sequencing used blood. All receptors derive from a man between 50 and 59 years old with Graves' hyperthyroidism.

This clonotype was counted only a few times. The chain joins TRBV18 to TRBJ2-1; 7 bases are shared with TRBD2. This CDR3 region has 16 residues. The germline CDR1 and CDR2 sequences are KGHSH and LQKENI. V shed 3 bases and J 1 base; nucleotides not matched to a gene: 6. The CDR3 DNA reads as TGTGCCAGCTCACCTGGTCAGGGAGGGTCCTACAATGAGCAGTTCTTC. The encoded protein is CASSPGQGGSYNEQFF.

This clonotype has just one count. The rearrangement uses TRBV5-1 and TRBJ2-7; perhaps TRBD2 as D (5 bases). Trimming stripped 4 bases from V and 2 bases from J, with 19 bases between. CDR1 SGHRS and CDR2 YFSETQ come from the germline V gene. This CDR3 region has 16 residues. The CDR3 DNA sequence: TGCGCCAGCAGCGCGCGGGCTAGCTCTGCTGCCTACGAGCAGTACTTC. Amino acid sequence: CASSARASSAAYEQYF.

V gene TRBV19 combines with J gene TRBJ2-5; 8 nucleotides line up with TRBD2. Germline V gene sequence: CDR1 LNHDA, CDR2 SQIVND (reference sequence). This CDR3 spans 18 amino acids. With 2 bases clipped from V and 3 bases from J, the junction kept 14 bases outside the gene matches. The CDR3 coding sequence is TGTGCCAGTAGTATATGTGTTCGAGCGGGAGTATGGGAAGAGACCCAGTACTTC. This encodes CASSICVRAGVWEETQYF.

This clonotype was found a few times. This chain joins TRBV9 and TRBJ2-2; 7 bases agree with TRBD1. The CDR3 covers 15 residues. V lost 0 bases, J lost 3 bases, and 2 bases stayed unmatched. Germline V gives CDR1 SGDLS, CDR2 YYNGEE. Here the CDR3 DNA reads TGTGCCAGCAGCGTAGATACAGGGGACACCGGGGAGCTGTTTTTT. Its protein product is CASSVDTGDTGELFF.

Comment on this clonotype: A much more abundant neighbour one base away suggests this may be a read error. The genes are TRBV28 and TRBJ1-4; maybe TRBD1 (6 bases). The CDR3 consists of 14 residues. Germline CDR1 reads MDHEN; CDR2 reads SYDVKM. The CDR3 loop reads CASSFRGINEELFF. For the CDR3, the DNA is TGTGCCAGCAGTTTCAGGGGTATTAATGAAGAACTGTTTTTT.

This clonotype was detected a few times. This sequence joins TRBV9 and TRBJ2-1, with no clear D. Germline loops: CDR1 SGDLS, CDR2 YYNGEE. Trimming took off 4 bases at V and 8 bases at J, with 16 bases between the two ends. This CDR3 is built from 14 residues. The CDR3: CASSIGPTSDEQFF. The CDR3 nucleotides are TGTGCCAGCAGCATTGGCCCCACTTCGGATGAGCAGTTCTTC.

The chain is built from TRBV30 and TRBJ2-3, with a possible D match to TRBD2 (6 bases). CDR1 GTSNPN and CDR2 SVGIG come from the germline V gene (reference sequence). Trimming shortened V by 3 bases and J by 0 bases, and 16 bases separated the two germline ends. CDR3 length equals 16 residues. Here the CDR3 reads CAWRERRVLSTDTQYF. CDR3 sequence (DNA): TGTGCCTGGAGGGAACGGAGGGTCCTTAGCACAGATACGCAGTATTTT.

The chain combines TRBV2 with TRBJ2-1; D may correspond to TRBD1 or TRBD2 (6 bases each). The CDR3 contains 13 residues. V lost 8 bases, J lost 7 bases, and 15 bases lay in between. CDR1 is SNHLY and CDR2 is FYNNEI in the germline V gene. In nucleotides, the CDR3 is TGTGCCAGCGGCCTCCCGGGGGCAAATGAGCAGTTCTTC. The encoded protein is CASGLPGANEQFF.

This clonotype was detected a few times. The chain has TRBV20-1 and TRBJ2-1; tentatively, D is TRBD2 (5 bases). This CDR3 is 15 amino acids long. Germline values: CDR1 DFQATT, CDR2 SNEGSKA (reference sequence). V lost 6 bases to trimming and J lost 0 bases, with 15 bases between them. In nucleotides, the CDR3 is TGCAGTGCAGTGTTACGCGGGCCCTCCTACAATGAGCAGTTCTTC. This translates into CSAVLRGPSYNEQFF.

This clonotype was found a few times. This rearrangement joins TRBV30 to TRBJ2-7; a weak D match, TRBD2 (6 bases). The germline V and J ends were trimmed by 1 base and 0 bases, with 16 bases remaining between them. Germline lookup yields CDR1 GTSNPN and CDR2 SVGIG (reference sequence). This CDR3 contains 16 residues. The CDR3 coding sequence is TGTGCCTGGAGTGCTTTGCGGGGCCCCTTCTCCTACGAGCAGTACTTC. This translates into CAWSALRGPFSYEQYF.

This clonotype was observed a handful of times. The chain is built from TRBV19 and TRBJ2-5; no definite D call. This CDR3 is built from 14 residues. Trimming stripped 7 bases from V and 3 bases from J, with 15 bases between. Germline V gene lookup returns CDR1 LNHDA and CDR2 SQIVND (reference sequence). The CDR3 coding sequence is TGTGCCAGTACCCCAGGCGCCAAGGAAGAGACCCAGTACTTC. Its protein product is CASTPGAKEETQYF.

CDR3 coding DNA: TGCGCCAGCAGCTCAGACCCGACAGGTTATGAGTCGAACACCGGGGAGCTGTTTTTT. Translating gives CASSSDPTGYESNTGELFF. This chain joins TRBV5-1 and TRBJ2-2, with TRBD1 as a possible D gene (6 bases). Germline V lookup: CDR1 SGHRS, CDR2 YFSETQ. The CDR3 is made up of 19 amino acids. V was pared by 3 bases and J by 0 bases, with 21 bases between.

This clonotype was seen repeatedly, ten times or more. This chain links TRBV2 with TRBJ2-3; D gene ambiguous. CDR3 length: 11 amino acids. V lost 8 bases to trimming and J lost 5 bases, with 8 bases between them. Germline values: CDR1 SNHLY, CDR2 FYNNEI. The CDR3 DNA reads TGTGCCAGCGGAGTGATAGATACGCAGTATTTT. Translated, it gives CASGVIDTQYF.

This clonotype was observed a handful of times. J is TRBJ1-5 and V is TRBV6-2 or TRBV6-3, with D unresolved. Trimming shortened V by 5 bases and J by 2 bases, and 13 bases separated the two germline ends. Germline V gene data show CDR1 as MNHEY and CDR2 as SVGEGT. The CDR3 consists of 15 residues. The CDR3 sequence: CASSPAQDGNQPQHF. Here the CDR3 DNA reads TGTGCCAGCAGTCCCGCGCAGGACGGCAATCAGCCCCAGCATTTT.

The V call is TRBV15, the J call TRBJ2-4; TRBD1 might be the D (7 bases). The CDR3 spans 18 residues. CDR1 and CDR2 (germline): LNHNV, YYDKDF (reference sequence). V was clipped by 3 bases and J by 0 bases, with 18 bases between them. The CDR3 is CATSRIRGGGLAKNIQYF. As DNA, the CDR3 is TGTGCCACCAGCAGGATCCGAGGAGGGGGCTTAGCCAAAAACATTCAGTACTTC.

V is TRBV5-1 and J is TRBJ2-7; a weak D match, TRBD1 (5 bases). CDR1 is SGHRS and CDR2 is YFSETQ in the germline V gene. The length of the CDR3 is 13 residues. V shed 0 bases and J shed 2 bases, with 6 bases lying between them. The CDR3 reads CASSLETAYEQYF. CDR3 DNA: TGCGCCAGCAGCTTGGAGACAGCCTACGAGCAGTACTTC.

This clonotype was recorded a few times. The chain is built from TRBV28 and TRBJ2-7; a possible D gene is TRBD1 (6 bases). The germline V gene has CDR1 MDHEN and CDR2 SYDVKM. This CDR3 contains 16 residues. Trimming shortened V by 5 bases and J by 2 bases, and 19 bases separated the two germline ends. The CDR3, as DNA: TGTGCCAGCAGTGGGGACAATTCTGTAAAAGCCTACGAGCAGTACTTC. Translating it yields CASSGDNSVKAYEQYF. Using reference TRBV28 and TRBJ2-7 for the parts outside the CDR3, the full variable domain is DVKVTQSSRYLVKRTGEKVFLECVQDMDHENMFWYRQDPGLGLRLIYFSYDVKMKEKGDIPEGYSVSREKKERFSLILESASTNQTSMYLCASSGDNSVKAYEQYFGPGTRLTVT.

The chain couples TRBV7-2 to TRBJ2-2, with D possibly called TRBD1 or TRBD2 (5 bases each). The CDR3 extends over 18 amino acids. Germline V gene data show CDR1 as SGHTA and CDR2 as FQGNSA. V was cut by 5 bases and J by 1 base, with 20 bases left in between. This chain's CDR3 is CASSQLPWDRGNTGELFF. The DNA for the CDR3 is TGTGCCAGCAGCCAACTCCCCTGGGACCGCGGGAACACCGGGGAGCTGTTTTTT.